This T cell receptor beta chain is from a study of tumor-infiltrating lymphocytes in oesophageal squamous cell carcinoma. Of note for this clonotype: A much larger clone lies one base from this, so it may be a read error. Without the conserved terminal phenylalanine or tryptophan, this CDR3 likely stems from a read error.

MiXCR was run by TCRdb on the PCR reads, yielding one entry per CDR3 protein. The data hold over 20,000 distinct CDR3 sequences, with 30% to 35% observed a single time. The CDR3 extends over 20 amino acids. V lost 5 bases to trimming and J lost 11 bases; unmatched junction nucleotides: 24. The specimen sequenced was esophageal tumor tissue. This clonotype was obtained from a female donor with esophageal squamous cell carcinoma. J is TRBJ2-5 and V is TRBV12-3 or TRBV12-4, with 15 bases aligning to TRBD2. This CDR3 reads CASSPPPGLAGGGSYNEQYL. The CDR3 region has the DNA TGTGCCAGCAGTCCCCCTCCGGGACTAGCGGGAGGCGGCTCCTACAATGAGCAGTACTTA.